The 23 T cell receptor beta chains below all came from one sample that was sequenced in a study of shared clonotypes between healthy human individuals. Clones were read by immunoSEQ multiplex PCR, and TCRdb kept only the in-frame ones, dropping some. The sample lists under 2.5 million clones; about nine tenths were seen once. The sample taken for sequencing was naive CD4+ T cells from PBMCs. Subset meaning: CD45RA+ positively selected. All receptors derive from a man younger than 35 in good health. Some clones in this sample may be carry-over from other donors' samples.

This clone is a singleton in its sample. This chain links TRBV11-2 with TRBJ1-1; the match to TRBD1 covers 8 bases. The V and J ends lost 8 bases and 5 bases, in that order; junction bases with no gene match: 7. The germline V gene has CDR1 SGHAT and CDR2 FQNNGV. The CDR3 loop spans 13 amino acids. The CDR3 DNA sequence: TGTGCCAGCGATGAGACAGGGGCGACTGAAGCTTTCTTT. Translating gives CASDETGATEAFF.

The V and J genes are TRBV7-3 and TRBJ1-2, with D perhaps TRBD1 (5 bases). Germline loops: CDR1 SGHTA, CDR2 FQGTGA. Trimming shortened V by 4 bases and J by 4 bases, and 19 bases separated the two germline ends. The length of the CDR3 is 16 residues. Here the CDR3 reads CASSSYSLRGTYGYTF. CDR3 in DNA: TGTGCCAGCAGCTCCTACAGCTTGAGGGGAACCTATGGCTACACCTTC.

The CDR3 is CASSLKTGIRTGELFF. CDR3 sequence (DNA): TGTGCCAGCAGCTTAAAAACAGGGATTCGTACCGGGGAGCTGTTTTTT. J is TRBJ2-2 and V is TRBV7-9, with D possibly TRBD1 on 6 matching bases. The CDR3 is 16 residues long. Between the trimmed V and J ends, which lost 2 bases and 5 bases, there was a span of 15 bases. The germline V gene has CDR1 SEHNR and CDR2 FQNEAQ (reference sequence).

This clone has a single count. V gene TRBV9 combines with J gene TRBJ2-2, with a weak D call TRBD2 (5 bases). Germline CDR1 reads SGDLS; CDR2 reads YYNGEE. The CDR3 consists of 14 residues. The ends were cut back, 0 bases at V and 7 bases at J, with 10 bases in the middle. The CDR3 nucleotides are TGTGCCAGCAGCGTAGCTACGGGGAGCGGGGAGCTGTTTTTT. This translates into CASSVATGSGELFF.

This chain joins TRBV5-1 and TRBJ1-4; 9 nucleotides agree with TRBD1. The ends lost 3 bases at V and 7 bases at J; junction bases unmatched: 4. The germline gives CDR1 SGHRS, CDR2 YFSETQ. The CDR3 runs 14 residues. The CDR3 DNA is TGCGCCAGCAGCTCTGGGACAGGGTCTGAAAAACTGTTTTTT. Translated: CASSSGTGSEKLFF. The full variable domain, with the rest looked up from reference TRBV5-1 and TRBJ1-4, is KAGVTQTPRYLIKTRGQQVTLSCSPISGHRSVSWYQQTPGQGLQFLFEYFSETQRNKGNFPGRFSGRQFSNSRSEMNVSTLELGDSALYLCASSSGTGSEKLFFGSGTQLSVL.

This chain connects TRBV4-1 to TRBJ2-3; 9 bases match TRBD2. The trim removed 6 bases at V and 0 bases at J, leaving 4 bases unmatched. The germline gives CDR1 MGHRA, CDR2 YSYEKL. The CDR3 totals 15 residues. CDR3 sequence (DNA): TGCGCCAGCAGGCGAACTAGCGGGAGCACAGATACGCAGTATTTT. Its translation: CASRRTSGSTDTQYF.

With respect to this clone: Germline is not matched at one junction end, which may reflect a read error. The CDR3 sequence is CASSFDSNYDYTF. The CDR3, as DNA: TGCGCCAGCAGCTTTGACTCTAACTATGACTACACCTTC. The J gene is TRBJ1-2, the V gene TRBV5-1; D gene ambiguous. The CDR3 consists of 13 residues. Germline V gene sequence: CDR1 SGHRS, CDR2 YFSETQ. The whole variable domain, filled in from reference TRBV5-1 and TRBJ1-2, reads KAGVTQTPRYLIKTRGQQVTLSCSPISGHRSVSWYQQTPGQGLQFLFEYFSETQRNKGNFPGRFSGRQFSNSRSEMNVSTLELGDSALYLCASSFDSNYDYTFGSGTRLTVV.

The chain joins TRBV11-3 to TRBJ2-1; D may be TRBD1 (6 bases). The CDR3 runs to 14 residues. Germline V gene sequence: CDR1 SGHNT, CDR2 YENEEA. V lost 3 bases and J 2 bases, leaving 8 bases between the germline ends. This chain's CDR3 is CASSLSGAYNEQFF. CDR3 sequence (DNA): TGTGCCAGCAGCTTGTCAGGGGCCTACAATGAGCAGTTCTTC.

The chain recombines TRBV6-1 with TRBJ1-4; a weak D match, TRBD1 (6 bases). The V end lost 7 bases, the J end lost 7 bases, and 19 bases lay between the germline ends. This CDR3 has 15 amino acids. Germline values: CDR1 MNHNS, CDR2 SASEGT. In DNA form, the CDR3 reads TGTGCCAGCATTTTCGTGGGGGGCGGGAGTGAAAAACTGTTTTTT. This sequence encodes CASIFVGGGSEKLFF.

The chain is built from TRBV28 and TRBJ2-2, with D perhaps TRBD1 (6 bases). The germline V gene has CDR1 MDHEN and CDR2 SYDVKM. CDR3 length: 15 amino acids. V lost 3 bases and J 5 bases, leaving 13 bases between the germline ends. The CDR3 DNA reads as TGTGCCAGCAGTTTGTTGGGGGCAAGAACCGGGGAGCTGTTTTTT. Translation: CASSLLGARTGELFF.

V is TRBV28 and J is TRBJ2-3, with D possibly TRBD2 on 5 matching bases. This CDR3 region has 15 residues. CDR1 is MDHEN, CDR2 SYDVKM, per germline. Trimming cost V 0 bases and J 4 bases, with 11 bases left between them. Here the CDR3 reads CASSLWDSGPDTQYF. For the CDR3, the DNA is TGTGCCAGCAGTTTATGGGACTCCGGCCCAGATACGCAGTATTTT. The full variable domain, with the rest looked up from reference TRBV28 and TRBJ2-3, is DVKVTQSSRYLVKRTGEKVFLECVQDMDHENMFWYRQDPGLGLRLIYFSYDVKMKEKGDIPEGYSVSREKKERFSLILESASTNQTSMYLCASSLWDSGPDTQYFGPGTRLTVL.

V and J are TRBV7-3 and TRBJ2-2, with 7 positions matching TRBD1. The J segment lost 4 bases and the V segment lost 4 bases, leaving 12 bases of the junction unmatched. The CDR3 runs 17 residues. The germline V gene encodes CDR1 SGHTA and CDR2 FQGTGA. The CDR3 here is CASSSRGPTGPTGELFF. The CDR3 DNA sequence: TGTGCCAGCAGCTCCCGCGGCCCGACAGGGCCCACCGGGGAGCTGTTTTTT.

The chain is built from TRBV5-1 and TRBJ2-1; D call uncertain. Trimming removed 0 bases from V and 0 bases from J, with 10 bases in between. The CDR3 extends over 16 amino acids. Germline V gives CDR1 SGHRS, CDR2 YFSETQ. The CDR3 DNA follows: TGCGCCAGCAGCTTGGGTAGTAGCTACTCCTACAATGAGCAGTTCTTC. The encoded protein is CASSLGSSYSYNEQFF.

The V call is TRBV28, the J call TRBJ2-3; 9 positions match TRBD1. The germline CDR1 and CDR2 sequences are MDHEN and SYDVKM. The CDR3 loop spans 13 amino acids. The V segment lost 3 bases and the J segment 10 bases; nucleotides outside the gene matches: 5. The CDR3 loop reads CASSFSGDRAQYF. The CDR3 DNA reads TGTGCCAGCAGTTTTTCGGGGGACAGGGCGCAGTATTTT.

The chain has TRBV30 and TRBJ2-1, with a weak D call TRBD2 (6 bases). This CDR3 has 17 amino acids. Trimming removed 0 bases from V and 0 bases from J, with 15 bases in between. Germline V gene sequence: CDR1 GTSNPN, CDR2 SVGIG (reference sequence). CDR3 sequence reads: CAWSVPVAVNSYNEQFF. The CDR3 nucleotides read TGTGCCTGGAGTGTACCCGTAGCGGTTAACTCCTACAATGAGCAGTTCTTC.

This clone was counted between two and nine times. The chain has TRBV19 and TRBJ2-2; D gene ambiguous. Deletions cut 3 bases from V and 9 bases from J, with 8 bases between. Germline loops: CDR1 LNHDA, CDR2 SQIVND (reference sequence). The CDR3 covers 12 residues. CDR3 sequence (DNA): TGTGCCAGTAGTATGTCTGTCCGGGAGCTGTTTTTT. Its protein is CASSMSVRELFF.

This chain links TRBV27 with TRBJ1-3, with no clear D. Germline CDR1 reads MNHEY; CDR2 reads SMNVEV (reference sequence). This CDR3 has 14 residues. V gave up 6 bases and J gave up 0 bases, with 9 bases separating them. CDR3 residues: CASSPPSSGNTIYF. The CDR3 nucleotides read TGTGCCAGCAGCCCCCCCAGCTCTGGAAACACCATATATTTT.

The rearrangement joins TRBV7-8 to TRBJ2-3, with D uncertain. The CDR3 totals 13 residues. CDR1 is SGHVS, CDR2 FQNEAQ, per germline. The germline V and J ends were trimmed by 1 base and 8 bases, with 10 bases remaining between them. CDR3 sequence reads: CASSLGLAGTQYF. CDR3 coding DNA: TGTGCCAGCAGCTTAGGATTGGCCGGTACGCAGTATTTT.

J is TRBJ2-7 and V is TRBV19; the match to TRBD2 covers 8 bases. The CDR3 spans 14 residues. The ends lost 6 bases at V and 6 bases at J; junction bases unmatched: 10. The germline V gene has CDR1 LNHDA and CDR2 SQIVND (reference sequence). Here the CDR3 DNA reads TGTGCCAGTAGCCTCACCCGACTAGCGAGCGAGCAGTACTTC. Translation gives CASSLTRLASEQYF.

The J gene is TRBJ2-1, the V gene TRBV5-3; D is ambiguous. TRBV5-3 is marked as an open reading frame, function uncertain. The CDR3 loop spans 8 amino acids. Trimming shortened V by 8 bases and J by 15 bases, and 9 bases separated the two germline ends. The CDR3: CASVSRFF. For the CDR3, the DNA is TGTGCCAGTGTGAGCAGGTTCTTC.

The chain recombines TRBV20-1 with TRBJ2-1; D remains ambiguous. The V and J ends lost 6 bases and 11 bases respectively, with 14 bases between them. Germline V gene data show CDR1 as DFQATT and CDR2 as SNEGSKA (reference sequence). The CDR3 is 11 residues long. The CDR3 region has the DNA TGCAGTGCGCCGGTTTGGAGTCAGCAGTTCTTC. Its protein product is CSAPVWSQQFF.

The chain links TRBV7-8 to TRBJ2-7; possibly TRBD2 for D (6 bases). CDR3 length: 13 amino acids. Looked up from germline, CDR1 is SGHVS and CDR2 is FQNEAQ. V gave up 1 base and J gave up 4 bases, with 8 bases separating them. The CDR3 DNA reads TGTGCCAGCAGCTTAGTTCGGGGGTACGAGCAGTACTTC. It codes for CASSLVRGYEQYF.

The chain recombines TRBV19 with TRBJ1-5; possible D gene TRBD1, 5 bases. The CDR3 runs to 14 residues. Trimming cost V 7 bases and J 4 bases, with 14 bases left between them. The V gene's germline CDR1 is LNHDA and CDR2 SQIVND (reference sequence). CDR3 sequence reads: CASNSGTSNQPQHF. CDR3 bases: TGTGCCAGTAACTCCGGGACGTCTAATCAGCCCCAGCATTTT.